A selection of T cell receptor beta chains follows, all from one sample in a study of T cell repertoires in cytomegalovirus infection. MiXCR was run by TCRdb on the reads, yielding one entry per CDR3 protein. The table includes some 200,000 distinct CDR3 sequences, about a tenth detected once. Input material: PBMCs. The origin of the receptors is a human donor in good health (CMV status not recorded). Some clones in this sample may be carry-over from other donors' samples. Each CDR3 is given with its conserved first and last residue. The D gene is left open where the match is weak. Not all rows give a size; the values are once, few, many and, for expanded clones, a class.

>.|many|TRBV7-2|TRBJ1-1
TGTGCCAGCAGCCCCACAGGGCCCAACACTGAAGCTTTCTTT
CASSPTGPNTEAFF
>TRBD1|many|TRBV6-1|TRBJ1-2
TGTGCCAGCAGGGACAGGGGGTTTGACTATGGCTACACCTTC
CASRDRGFDYGYTF
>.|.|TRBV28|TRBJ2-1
TGTGCCAGCATTCCCTGGTGGGGTGACAATGAGCAGTTCTTC
CASIPWWGDNEQFF
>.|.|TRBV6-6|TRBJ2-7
TGTGCCAGCAGTTATCCATGGTTGGGGGGTAATAGCTCCTACGAGCAGTACTTC
CASSYPWLGGNSSYEQYF
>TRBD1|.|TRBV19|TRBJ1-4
TGTGCCAGTATCGAGGGACAGGGGGCCACGGAAAAACTGTTTTTT
CASIEGQGATEKLFF
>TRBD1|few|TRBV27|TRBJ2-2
TGTGCCAGCAGTCCACTACCGGGGACAGGGGACACCGGGGAGCTGTTTTTT
CASSPLPGTGDTGELFF
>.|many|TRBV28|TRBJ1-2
TGTGCCAGCAGTTCAAGGGTTGGCTACACCTTC
CASSSRVGYTF
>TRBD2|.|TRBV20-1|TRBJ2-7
TGCAGTGCTAGAGATCGGGCTAGCGGGAGTTACGAGCAGTACTTC
CSARDRASGSYEQYF
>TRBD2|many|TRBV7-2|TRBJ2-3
TGTGCCAGCAGCTTACTACGGGGGGGCACAGATACGCAGTATTTT
CASSLLRGGTDTQYF
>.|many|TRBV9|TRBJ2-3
TGTGCCAGCAGCGTAGATCCGGGTTCCCCAGATACGCAGTATTTT
CASSVDPGSPDTQYF
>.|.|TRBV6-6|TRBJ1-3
TGTGCCAGCAGTTACTCGATAAGCGGCGGGCCGCGGGGAAACACCATATATTTT
CASSYSISGGPRGNTIYF
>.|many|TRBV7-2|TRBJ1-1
TGTGCCAGCAACCGGGGGGAGTTGAACACTGAAGCTTTCTTT
CASNRGELNTEAFF
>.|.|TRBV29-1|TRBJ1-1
TGCAGCGTCTCAGCACAGATGAACACTGAAGCTTTCTTT
CSVSAQMNTEAFF
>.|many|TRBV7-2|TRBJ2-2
TGTGCCAGCACCTTAGGGGTTTCCACCGGGGAGCTGTTTTTT
CASTLGVSTGELFF
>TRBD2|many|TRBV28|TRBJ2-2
TGTGCCAGCATGGGTACTAGCGGGGGGGGGACCGGGGAGCTGTTTTTT
CASMGTSGGGTGELFF
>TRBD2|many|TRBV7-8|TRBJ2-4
TGTGCCAGCAGCTTAGTAGTAGCGGGAGTGGGTAACATTCAGTACTTC
CASSLVVAGVGNIQYF
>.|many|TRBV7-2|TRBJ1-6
TGTGCCAGCAGCCCCCTGGGGCGAGCCCTCCACTTT
CASSPLGRALHF
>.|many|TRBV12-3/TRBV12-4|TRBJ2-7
TGTGCCAGCAGTCCCGGGGGGCTTTACGAGCAGTACTTC
CASSPGGLYEQYF
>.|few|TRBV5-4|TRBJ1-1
TGTGCCAGCAGCTTGGGTATGGGGGCGCAGATGGGTGAAGCTTTCTTT
CASSLGMGAQMGEAFF
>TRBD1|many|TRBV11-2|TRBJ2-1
TGTGCCAGCAGCCCCAGCAGGGGGCATGAGCAGTTCTTC
CASSPSRGHEQFF
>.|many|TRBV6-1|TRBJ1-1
TGTGCCAGCAGTTACACGGGGGACACTGAAGCTTTCTTT
CASSYTGDTEAFF
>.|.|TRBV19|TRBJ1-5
TGTGCCAGTAGTCAAAGGGGTAATCAGCCCCAGCATTTT
CASSQRGNQPQHF
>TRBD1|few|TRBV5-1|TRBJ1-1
TGCGCCAGCAGCTCACGACAGGGGGAGAACACTGAAGCTTTCTTT
CASSSRQGENTEAFF
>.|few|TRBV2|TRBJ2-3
TGTGCCAGCAGGGGGATTCGAGATACGCAGTATTTT
CASRGIRDTQYF
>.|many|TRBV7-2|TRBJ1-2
TGTGCCAGCAGCTTAATTCAGCAGGGATATGGCTACACCTTC
CASSLIQQGYGYTF
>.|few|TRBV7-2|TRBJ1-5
TGTGCCAGCAGCTCCGGGAGCACTTATAGCAATCAGCCCCAGCATTTT
CASSSGSTYSNQPQHF
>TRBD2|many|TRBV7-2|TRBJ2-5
TGTGCCAGCAGCTCTAGCGGGAGGATGGAGACCCAGTACTTC
CASSSSGRMETQYF
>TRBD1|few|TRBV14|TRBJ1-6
TGTGCCAGCAGCCCCAGGACAGGGGGCTTTTCACCCCTCCACTTT
CASSPRTGGFSPLHF
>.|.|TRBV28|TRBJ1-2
TGTGCCAGCACCTGGGGGCAGAACTATGGCTACACCTTC
CASTWGQNYGYTF
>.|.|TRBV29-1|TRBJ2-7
TGCAGCGTTGTTTTGTCTAGCGTGAAAGAGCAGTACTTC
CSVVLSSVKEQYF
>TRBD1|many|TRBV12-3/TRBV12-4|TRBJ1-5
TGTGCCAGCAGCCGGGGACAGGTTAGGCAGCCCCAGCATTTT
CASSRGQVRQPQHF
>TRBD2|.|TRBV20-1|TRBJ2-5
TGCAGTGCTAGAGATCTGACTAGCTCCCAAGAGACCCAGTACTTC
CSARDLTSSQETQYF
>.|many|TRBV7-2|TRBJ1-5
TGTGCCAGCAGCAGATCAGGGTACGGTCAGCCCCAGCATTTT
CASSRSGYGQPQHF
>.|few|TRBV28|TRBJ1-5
TGTGCCAGCAGTTTCGCGGGGGGGGGGGCCAGGCCCCAGCATTTT
CASSFAGGGARPQHF
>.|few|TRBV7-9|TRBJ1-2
TGTGCCAGCAGCTTAGTCGACACAGAACGTAACTATGGCTACACCTTC
CASSLVDTERNYGYTF
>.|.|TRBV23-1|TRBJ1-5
TGCGCCAGCAGTCAATCCGGGAGGGAACTTGGCAATCAGCCCCAGCATTTT
CASSQSGRELGNQPQHF
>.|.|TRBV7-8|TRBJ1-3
TGTGCCAGCAGCTATCCTCGGGGGGGGCCGATCGGAAACACCATATATTTT
CASSYPRGGPIGNTIYF
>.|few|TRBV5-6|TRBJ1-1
TGTGCCAGCAGCTTGGAAGGAAGTGGGAAAACTGAAGCTTTCTTT
CASSLEGSGKTEAFF
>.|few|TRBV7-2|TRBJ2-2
TGTGCCAGCAGCGCACTAGGGGCCGGGGAGCTGTTTTTT
CASSALGAGELFF
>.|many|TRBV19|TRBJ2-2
TGTGCCAGTAGTATAGGACCCAACACCGGGGAGCTGTTTTTT
CASSIGPNTGELFF
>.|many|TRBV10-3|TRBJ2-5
TGTGCCGCCCGGGAACCTGGATGGGAGACCCAGTACTTC
CAAREPGWETQYF
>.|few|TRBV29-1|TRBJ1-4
TGCAGCGGTCTACAGGGATCCGAAAAACTGTTTTTT
CSGLQGSEKLFF
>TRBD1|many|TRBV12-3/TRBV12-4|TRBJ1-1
TGTGCCAGCAGGACAGGGGGCCGCACTGAAGCTTTCTTT
CASRTGGRTEAFF
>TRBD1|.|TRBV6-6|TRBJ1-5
TGTGCCAGCAACCATGCAACCGGGACAGTGGGCAATCAGCCCCAGCATTTT
CASNHATGTVGNQPQHF
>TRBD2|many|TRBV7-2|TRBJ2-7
TGTGCCAGCAGCACGACTAGCGGGAGTCCCTACGAGCAGTACTTC
CASSTTSGSPYEQYF
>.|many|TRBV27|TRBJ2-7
TGTGCCAGCAGTAGACAGTGGGGCTACGAGCAGTACTTC
CASSRQWGYEQYF
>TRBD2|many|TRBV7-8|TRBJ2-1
TGTGCCAGCAGCTTCGGGACTAGGGGGTTGAATGAGCAGTTCTTC
CASSFGTRGLNEQFF
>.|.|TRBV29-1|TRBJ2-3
TGCAGCGTTGAAGAGGTTTCAGGGCAGCAGTATTTT
CSVEEVSGQQYF
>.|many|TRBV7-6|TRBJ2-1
TGTGCCAGCAGCCCTGGACCGAGAGGGGGAGCGGAGTACAATGAGCAGTTCTTC
CASSPGPRGGAEYNEQFF
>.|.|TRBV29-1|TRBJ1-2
TGCAGCGTGACCGACCAGACTGGAGACGGCTACACCTTC
CSVTDQTGDGYTF
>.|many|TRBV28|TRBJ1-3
TGTGCCAGCAATAGGGACACCTACTCTGGAAACACCATATATTTT
CASNRDTYSGNTIYF
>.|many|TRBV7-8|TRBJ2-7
TGTGCCAGCAGCTTTCTGGGGGGGCGAGTTAGGGAGCAGTACTTC
CASSFLGGRVREQYF
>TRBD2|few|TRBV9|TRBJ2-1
TGTGCCAGCAGCCAGACGGTAGCGGGGGGGCTGAGCTCCTACAATGAGCAGTTCTTC
CASSQTVAGGLSSYNEQFF
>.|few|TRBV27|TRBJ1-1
TGTGCCAGCAGTTACAGCGGGACTGGCACTGAAGCTTTCTTT
CASSYSGTGTEAFF
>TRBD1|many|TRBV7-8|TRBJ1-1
TGTGCCAGCAGCTCGTCGAGGGACAGGTACAAGAACACTGAAGCTTTCTTT
CASSSSRDRYKNTEAFF